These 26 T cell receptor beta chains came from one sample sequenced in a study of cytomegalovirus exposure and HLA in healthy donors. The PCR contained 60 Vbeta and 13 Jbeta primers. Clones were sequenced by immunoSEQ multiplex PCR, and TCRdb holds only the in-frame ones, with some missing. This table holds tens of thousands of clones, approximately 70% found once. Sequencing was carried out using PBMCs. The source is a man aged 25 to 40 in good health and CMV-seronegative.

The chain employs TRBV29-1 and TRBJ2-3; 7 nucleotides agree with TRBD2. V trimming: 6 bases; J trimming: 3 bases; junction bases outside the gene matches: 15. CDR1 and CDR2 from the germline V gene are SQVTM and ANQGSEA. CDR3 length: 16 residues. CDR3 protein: CSVGGWGLSGTDTQYF. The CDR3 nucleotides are TGCAGCGTGGGAGGGTGGGGTTTAAGCGGGACAGATACGCAGTATTTT.

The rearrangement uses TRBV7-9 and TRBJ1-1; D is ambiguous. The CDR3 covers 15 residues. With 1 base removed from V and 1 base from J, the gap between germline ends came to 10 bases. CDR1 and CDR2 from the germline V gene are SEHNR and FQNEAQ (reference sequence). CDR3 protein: CASSLGGGKNTEAFF. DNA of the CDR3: TGTGCCAGCAGCTTAGGTGGCGGGAAGAACACTGAAGCTTTCTTT.

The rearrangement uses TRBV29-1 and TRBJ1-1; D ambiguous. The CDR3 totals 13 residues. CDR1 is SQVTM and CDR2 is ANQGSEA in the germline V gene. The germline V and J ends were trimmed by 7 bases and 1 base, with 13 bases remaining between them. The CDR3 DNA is TGCAGCGGAAGAGAGGTGTCGAACACTGAAGCTTTCTTT. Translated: CSGREVSNTEAFF.

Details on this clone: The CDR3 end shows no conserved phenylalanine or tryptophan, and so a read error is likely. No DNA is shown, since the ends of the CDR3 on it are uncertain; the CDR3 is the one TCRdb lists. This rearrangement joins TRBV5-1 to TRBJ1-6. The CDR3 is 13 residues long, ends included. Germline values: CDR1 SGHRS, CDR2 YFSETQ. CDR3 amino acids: CASSWGREGTMEG.

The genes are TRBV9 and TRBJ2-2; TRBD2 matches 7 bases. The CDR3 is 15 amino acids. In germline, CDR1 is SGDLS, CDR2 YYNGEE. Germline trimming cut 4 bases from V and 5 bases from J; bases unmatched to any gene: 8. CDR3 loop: CASSPAGGYTGELFF. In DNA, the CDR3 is TGTGCCAGCAGCCCCGCCGGGGGGTATACCGGGGAGCTGTTTTTT.

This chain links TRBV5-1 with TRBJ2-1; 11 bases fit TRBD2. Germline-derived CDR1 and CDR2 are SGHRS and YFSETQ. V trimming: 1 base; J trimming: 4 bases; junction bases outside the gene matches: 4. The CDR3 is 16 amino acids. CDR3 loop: CASSLIAGGKYNEQFF. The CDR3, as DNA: TGCGCCAGCAGCTTGATAGCGGGAGGGAAATACAATGAGCAGTTCTTC.

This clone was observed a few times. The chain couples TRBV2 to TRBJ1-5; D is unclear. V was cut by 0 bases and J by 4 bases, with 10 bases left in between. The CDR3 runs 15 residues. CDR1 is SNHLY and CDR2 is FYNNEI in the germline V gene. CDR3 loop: CASSEARTLNQPQHF. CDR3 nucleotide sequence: TGTGCCAGCAGTGAAGCCCGGACTCTAAATCAGCCCCAGCATTTT. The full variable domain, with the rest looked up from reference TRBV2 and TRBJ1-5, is EPEVTQTPSHQVTQMGQEVILRCVPISNHLYFYWYRQILGQKVEFLVSFYNNEISEKSEIFDDQFSVERPDGSNFTLKIRSTKLEDSAMYFCASSEARTLNQPQHFGDGTRLSIL.

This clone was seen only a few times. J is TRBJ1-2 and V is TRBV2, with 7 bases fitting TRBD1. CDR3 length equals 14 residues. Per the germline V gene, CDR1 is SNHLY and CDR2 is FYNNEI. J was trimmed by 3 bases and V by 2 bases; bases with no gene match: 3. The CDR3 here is CASSERDSDYGYTF. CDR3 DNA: TGTGCCAGCAGTGAAAGGGACAGTGACTATGGCTACACCTTC.

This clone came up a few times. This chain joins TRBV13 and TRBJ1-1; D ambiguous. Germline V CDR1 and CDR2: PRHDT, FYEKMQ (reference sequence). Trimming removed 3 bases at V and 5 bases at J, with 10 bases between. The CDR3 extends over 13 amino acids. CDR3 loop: CASSFRRSTEAFF. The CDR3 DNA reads TGTGCCAGCAGCTTTAGGCGGAGTACTGAAGCTTTCTTT.

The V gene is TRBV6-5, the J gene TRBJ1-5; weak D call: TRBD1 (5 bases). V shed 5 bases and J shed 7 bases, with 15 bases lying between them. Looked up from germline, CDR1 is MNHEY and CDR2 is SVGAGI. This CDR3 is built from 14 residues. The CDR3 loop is CASSNTGAWQPQHF. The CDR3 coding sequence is TGTGCCAGCAGTAACACAGGCGCCTGGCAGCCCCAGCATTTT.

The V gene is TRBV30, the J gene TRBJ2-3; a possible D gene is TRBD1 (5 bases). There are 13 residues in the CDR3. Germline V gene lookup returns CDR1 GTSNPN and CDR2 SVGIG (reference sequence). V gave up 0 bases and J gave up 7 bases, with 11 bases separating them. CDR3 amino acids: CAWSVSSGNTQYF. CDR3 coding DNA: TGTGCCTGGAGTGTGTCCTCAGGGAATACGCAGTATTTT.

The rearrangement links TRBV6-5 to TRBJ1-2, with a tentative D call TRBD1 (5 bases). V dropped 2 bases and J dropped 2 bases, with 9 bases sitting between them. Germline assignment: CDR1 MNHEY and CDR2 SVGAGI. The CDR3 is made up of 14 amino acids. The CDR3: CASSYLTGNYGYTF. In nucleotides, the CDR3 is TGTGCCAGCAGTTACCTAACAGGAAACTATGGCTACACCTTC.

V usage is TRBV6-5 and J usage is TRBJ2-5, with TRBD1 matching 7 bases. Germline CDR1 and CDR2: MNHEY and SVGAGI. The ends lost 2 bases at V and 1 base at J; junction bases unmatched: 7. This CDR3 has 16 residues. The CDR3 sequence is CASSYRGQALQETQYF. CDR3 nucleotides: TGTGCCAGCAGTTACCGAGGACAGGCCCTCCAAGAGACCCAGTACTTC.

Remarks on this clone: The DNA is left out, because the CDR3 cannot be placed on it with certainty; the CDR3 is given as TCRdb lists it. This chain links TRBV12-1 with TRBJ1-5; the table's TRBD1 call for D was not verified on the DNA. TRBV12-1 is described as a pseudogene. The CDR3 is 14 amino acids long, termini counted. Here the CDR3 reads CASSFAGGNQPQHF.

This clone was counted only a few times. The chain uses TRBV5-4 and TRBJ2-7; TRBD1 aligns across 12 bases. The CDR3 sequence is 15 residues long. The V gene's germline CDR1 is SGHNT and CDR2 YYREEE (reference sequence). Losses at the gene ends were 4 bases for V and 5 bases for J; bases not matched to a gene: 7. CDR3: CASSHGTGGRDEQYF. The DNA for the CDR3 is TGTGCCAGCAGCCACGGGACAGGGGGCAGGGACGAGCAGTACTTC.

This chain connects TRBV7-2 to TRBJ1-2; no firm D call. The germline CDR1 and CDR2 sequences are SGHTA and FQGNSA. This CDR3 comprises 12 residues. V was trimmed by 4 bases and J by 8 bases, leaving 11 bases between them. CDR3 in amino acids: CASSSYFGGYTF. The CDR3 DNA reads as TGTGCCAGCAGCTCCTATTTCGGGGGCTACACCTTC. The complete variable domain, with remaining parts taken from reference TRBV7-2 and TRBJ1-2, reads GAGVSQSPSNKVTEKGKDVELRCDPISGHTALYWYRQSLGQGLEFLIYFQGNSAPDKSGLPSDRFSAERTGGSVSTLTIQRTQQEDSAVYLCASSSYFGGYTFGSGTRLTVV.

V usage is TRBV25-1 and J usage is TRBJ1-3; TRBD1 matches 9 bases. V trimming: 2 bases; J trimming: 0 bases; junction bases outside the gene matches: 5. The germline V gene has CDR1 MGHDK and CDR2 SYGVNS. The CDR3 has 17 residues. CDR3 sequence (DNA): TGTGCCAGCAGTGAAGATCTGACAGGGGGCTCTGGAAACACCATATATTTT. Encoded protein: CASSEDLTGGSGNTIYF.

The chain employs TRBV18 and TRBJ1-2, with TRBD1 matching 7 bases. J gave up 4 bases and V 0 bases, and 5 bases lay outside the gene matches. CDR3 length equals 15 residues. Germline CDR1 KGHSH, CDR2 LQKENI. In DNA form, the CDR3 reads TGTGCCAGCTCACCACCCCTGACAGGGACCTATGGCTACACCTTC. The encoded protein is CASSPPLTGTYGYTF.

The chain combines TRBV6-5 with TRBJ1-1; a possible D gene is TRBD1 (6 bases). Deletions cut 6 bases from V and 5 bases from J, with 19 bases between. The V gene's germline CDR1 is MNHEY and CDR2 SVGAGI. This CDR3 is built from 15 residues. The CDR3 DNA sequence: TGTGCCAGCAGGCGGGAGGGGGGCTGGGATACTGAAGCTTTCTTT. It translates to CASRREGGWDTEAFF.

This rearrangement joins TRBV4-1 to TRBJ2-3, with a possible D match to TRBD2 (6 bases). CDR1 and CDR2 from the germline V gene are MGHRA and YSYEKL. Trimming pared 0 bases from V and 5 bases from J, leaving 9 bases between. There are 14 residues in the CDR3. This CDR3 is CASSQDGGKDTQYF. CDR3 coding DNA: TGCGCCAGCAGCCAAGACGGGGGAAAAGATACGCAGTATTTT.

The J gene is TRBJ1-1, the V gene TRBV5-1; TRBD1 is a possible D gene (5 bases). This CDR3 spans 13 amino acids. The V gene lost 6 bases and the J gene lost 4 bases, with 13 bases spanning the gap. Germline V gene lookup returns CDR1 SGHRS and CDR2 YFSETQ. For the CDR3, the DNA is TGCGCCAGCACCCAGGGAGGGCTCACTGAAGCTTTCTTT. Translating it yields CASTQGGLTEAFF.

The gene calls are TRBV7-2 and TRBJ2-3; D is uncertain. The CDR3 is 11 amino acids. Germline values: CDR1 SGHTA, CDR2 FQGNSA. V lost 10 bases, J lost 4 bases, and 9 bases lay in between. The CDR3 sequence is CATTPADTQYF. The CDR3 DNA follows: TGTGCCACTACCCCGGCAGATACGCAGTATTTT.

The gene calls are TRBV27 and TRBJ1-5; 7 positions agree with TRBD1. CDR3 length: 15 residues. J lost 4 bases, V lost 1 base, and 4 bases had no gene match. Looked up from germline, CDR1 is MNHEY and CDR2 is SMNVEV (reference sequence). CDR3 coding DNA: TGTGCCAGCAGTTTATGGGGGACAGAAAATCAGCCCCAGCATTTT. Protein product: CASSLWGTENQPQHF.

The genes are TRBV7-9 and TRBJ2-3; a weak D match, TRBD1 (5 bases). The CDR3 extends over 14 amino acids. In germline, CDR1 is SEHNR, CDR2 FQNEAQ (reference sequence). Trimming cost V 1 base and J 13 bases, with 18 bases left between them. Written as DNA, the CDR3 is TGTGCCAGCAGCTTAGGGGTCGGACATACCGAAAAGTATTTT. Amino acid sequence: CASSLGVGHTEKYF.

The DNA of the CDR3 is TGCGCCAGCAGCTTCCGGGGGGTTCGTACAACTAATGAAAAACTGTTTTTT. Its protein product is CASSFRGVRTTNEKLFF. V is TRBV5-1 and J is TRBJ1-4; D may be TRBD1 (5 bases). The CDR3 totals 17 residues. The germline gives CDR1 SGHRS, CDR2 YFSETQ. V gave up 2 bases and J gave up 0 bases, with 14 bases separating them.

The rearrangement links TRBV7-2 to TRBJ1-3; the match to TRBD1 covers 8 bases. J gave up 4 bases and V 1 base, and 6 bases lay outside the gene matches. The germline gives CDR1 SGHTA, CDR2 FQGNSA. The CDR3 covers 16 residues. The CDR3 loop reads CASSLVGTGSGNTIYF. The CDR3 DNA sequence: TGTGCCAGCAGCTTAGTTGGGACAGGATCAGGAAACACCATATATTTT.